The 4 T cell receptor beta chains reported below all come from one sample, sequenced in a study of blood T cells in healthy people across ages. Together with a sample-barcoded 5' primer, a J-beta primer mix was included in a second PCR lasting 7 to 11 cycles. In TCRdb, the 5' RACE reads were re-called with MiXCR into one record per CDR3 protein. The repertoire holds about 1.1 million distinct CDR3 sequences, with 30% to 40% as singletons. The specimen was blood. Receptors originate from a young man in good health.

Only one count was recorded for this clonotype. Relative to the germline gene, one junction end is altered; a read error may explain this. The V and J genes are TRBV7-2 and TRBJ2-2; D might be TRBD2 (5 bases). Germline-derived CDR1 and CDR2 are SGHTA and FQGNSA. This CDR3 has 12 amino acids. DNA for the CDR3: TGTGCCAGCAGCAGGGTAGCCGGGGAACTGTTTTTT. Protein product: CASSRVAGELFF.

In this sample, this clonotype turned up a few times. The genes are TRBV7-2 and TRBJ1-4; D gene unclear. Germline CDR1 SGHTA, CDR2 FQGNSA. This CDR3 contains 16 residues. Trimming left V 0 bases short and J 0 bases short, with 8 bases between. The CDR3 loop is CASSLAASPTNEKLFF. The CDR3 nucleotides are TGTGCCAGCAGCTTAGCCGCATCACCAACTAATGAAAAACTGTTTTTT.

The chain carries TRBV7-2 and TRBJ2-1; 11 bases are a match to TRBD2. J was trimmed by 1 base and V by 5 bases; bases with no gene match: 4. Germline lookup yields CDR1 SGHTA and CDR2 FQGNSA. The CDR3 spans 16 residues. The CDR3 protein is CASSALAGVSYNEQFF. For the CDR3, the DNA is TGTGCCAGCAGCGCACTAGCGGGGGTTTCCTACAATGAGCAGTTCTTC.

The chain combines TRBV4-2 with TRBJ2-1, with 8 bases that match TRBD2. The trim removed 0 bases at V and 2 bases at J, leaving 6 bases unmatched. This CDR3 contains 17 residues. The germline V gene has CDR1 LGHNA and CDR2 YNFKEQ. The CDR3 loop reads CASSQDITSGTYNEQFF. CDR3 bases: TGTGCCAGCAGCCAAGATATCACTAGCGGAACCTACAATGAGCAGTTCTTC.